The TCR beta chain described here comes from a study of radiation and T cells in renal cell carcinoma. Study-level findings and limits: Pretreatment tumor biopsies were lacking, so baseline clonotypes are unknown. From baseline, blood top tumor clonotypes peaked at 2 weeks post-radiation.

Libraries were prepared by immunoSEQ multiplex PCR; TCRdb keeps only in-frame clonotypes and omits some of them. This sample carries about 49,000 clones, 65% to 90% of them seen once, and the ten largest clones take 30% to 35%. The time point was: baseline pretreatment blood. Treatment here: 15 Gy SBRT to primary tumor, nephrectomy 4 weeks later. This renal cell carcinoma was of the clear cell type. With regard to this clone: The target antigen is unknown.

Germline V gene lookup returns CDR1 MNHNS and CDR2 SASEGT. The length of the CDR3 is 13 residues. The V gene lost 4 bases and the J gene lost 4 bases, with 8 bases spanning the gap. This receptor was taken from a woman in her seventies with renal cell carcinoma. The source material was blood, sampled from a patient whose treatment included radiotherapy and nephrectomy. The genes are TRBV6-1 and TRBJ1-5; a weak D match, TRBD1 (5 bases). The CDR3 here is CASSGGVNQPQHF. DNA for the CDR3: TGTGCCAGCAGTGGGGGGGTTAATCAGCCCCAGCATTTT.